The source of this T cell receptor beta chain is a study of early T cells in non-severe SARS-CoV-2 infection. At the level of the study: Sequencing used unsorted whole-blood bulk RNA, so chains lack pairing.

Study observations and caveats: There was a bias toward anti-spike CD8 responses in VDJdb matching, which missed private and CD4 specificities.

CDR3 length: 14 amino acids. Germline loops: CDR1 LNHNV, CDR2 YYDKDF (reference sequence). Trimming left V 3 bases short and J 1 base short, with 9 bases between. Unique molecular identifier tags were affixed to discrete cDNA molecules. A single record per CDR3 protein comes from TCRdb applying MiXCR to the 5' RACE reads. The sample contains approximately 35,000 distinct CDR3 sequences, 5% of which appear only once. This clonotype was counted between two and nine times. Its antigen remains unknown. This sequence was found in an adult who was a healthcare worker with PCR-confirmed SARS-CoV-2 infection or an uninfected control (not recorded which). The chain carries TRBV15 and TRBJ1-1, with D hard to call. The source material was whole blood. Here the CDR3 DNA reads TGTGCCACCAGCAGGAGGGCTCCGAACACTGAAGCTTTCTTT. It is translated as CATSRRAPNTEAFF.